This T cell receptor (beta chain) originates from a study of T cell repertoires in cytomegalovirus infection (dated by TCRdb to 2018 to 2020). Broadly, across the study: Because public TCR beta signatures pointed to carriage of CMV infection together with the matching HLA type, the HLA type of each donor mattered for the analysis.

Broader findings and caveats from the paper: The ex vivo response was dominated by HLA-C-restricted CMV-specific TCR beta clonotypes, which also provided the single most frequent clonotype in two of eight donors. In both this cohort and an independent roughly 400-donor cohort, the cumulative frequency of public TCR beta family members distinguished carriers of CMV infection plus the relevant HLA type.

This clonotype was found many times. Its antigen specificity is not known. No base-level quality is on record; no much larger clone is a single base apart. Spanning cysteine to phenylalanine, the CDR3 consists of 11 amino acids. Of the read, only the CDR3 DNA is kept; its 33 bases are in frame from base 1. Between the V and J ends, shortened by 3 bases and 10 bases respectively, the junction contains 7 bases. CDR1 SGHAT and CDR2 FQNNGV are derived from the germline V gene. Sequencing instrument: Illumina HiSeq 1500. TCRdb reprocessed the public reads (quality trimming at Q25 with fastp, clone calling with MiXCR) and kept in-frame beta chains. Identical CDR3 proteins give one entry, which carries the most common genes and DNA. The sample yields 250,000 to 300,000 distinct CDR3 sequences; about 25% were counted once. Over 11% of the sample is taken by the ten largest.

The sequenced material came from PBMCs. The rearrangement combines TRBV11-2 with TRBJ2-1; no D gene is confidently identified. This receptor was taken from a human donor in good health (CMV status not recorded). Some clones in this sample may be carry-over from other donors' samples. The CDR3 region: CASSFQAEQFF. The base sequence is TGTGCCAGCAGCTTTCAAGCGGAGCAGTTCTTC. Where the CDR3 stops, the reference TRBV11-2 and TRBJ2-1 genes take over; the full variable domain is EAGVAQSPRYKIIEKRQSVAFWCNPISGHATLYWYQQILGQGPKLLIQFQNNGVVDDSQLPKDRFSAERLKGVDSTLKIQPAKLEDSAVYLCASSFQAEQFFGPGTRLTVL.